These 22 T cell receptor beta chains came from one sample sequenced in a study of T cell repertoires in cytomegalovirus infection. TCRdb reanalysed the reads using MiXCR and keeps one entry per CDR3 protein. The table shows around 900,000 distinct CDR3 sequences, with 31% occurring only once. Their antigens are not known. Source: cultured CD8+ T cells from PBMCs, taken from culture after CMV antigen stimulation. The origin of the receptors is a human donor in good health (CMV status not recorded). Some clones in this sample may be carry-over from other donors' samples.

In this sample, this clonotype turned up many times. The V and J genes are TRBV12-3 or TRBV12-4 and TRBJ1-1; D not resolved. With 3 bases removed from V and 3 bases from J, the gap between germline ends came to 5 bases. The CDR3 extends over 12 amino acids. DNA for the CDR3: TGTGCCAGCAGTTTCATCTACACTGAAGCTTTCTTT. Translated, it gives CASSFIYTEAFF.

About this clonotype itself: An end of the junction does not agree with germline; a read error may underlie this. V usage is TRBV5-6 and J usage is TRBJ2-1, with TRBD1 matching 10 bases. Germline V gives CDR1 SGHDT, CDR2 YYEEEE. This CDR3 has 14 amino acids. CDR3 sequence reads: CVSSLGTGVNEQFF. CDR3 nucleotides: TGTGTCAGCAGCCTCGGGACAGGGGTCAATGAGCAGTTCTTC.

This clonotype was seen at least ten times. The J gene is TRBJ2-3, the V gene TRBV11-2; possibly TRBD2 for D (5 bases). Trimming removed 7 bases from V and 2 bases from J, with 13 bases in between. This CDR3 comprises 14 residues. CDR1 and CDR2 (germline): SGHAT, FQNNGV. The CDR3 region has the DNA TGTGCCAGCACCCTAGGGAGTCCCACAGATACGCAGTATTTT. It is translated as CASTLGSPTDTQYF.

The V gene is TRBV6-5, the J gene TRBJ2-1, with 10 bases fitting TRBD2. Germline V lookup: CDR1 MNHEY, CDR2 SVGAGI. CDR3 length: 16 residues. V dropped 8 bases and J dropped 4; count of bases not matched to a gene: 11. CDR3: CASRIEAGGRYNEQFF. The CDR3 region has the DNA TGTGCCAGCCGGATAGAAGCGGGGGGGCGGTACAATGAGCAGTTCTTC.

This rearrangement joins TRBV27 to TRBJ2-2; a weak D match, TRBD2 (5 bases). Trimming shortened V by 3 bases and J by 7 bases, and 12 bases separated the two germline ends. This CDR3 has 14 amino acids. The V gene's germline CDR1 is MNHEY and CDR2 SMNVEV (reference sequence). CDR3 residues: CASSLVGVGGELFF. The CDR3 DNA follows: TGTGCCAGCAGTTTGGTCGGGGTGGGCGGGGAGCTGTTTTTT.

This sequence joins TRBV2 and TRBJ2-1, with D tentatively TRBD1 (5 bases). This CDR3 comprises 14 residues. The V end lost 6 bases, the J end lost 5 bases, and 14 bases lay between the germline ends. Germline values: CDR1 SNHLY, CDR2 FYNNEI. CDR3 sequence reads: CASSRAVSDNEQFF. CDR3 DNA: TGTGCCAGCAGCAGGGCAGTGAGTGACAATGAGCAGTTCTTC. Full variable domain (outside the CDR3, taken from reference TRBV2 and TRBJ2-1): EPEVTQTPSHQVTQMGQEVILRCVPISNHLYFYWYRQILGQKVEFLVSFYNNEISEKSEIFDDQFSVERPDGSNFTLKIRSTKLEDSAMYFCASSRAVSDNEQFFGPGTRLTVL.

There are a few counts of this clonotype. This chain connects TRBV7-9 to TRBJ1-1; D not certain. CDR1 is SEHNR and CDR2 is FQNEAQ in the germline V gene (reference sequence). The CDR3 length is 13 residues. V lost 0 bases and J 6 bases, leaving 8 bases between the germline ends. CDR3 protein: CASSLASQPEAFF. In nucleotides, the CDR3 is TGTGCCAGCAGCTTAGCGAGTCAGCCTGAAGCTTTCTTT.

There are many counts of this clonotype. The rearrangement joins TRBV7-2 to TRBJ2-1; possibly TRBD2 for D (5 bases). The CDR3 consists of 16 residues. Germline CDR1 SGHTA, CDR2 FQGNSA. The ends were cut back, 2 bases at V and 0 bases at J, with 11 bases in the middle. The CDR3 reads CASSLSTLASYNEQFF. DNA of the CDR3: TGTGCCAGCAGCTTAAGCACCCTAGCCTCCTACAATGAGCAGTTCTTC.

The sample holds many counts of this clonotype. V and J are TRBV7-2 and TRBJ2-3; TRBD2 matches 8 bases. The CDR3 is made up of 15 amino acids. V trimming: 1 base; J trimming: 2 bases; junction bases outside the gene matches: 2. The germline V gene has CDR1 SGHTA and CDR2 FQGNSA. The CDR3 DNA is TGTGCCAGCAGCTTAGTTAGCGGGGTCACAGATACGCAGTATTTT. As protein: CASSLVSGVTDTQYF.

The chain carries TRBV19 and TRBJ1-5; a weak D match, TRBD1 (6 bases). Germline V lookup: CDR1 LNHDA, CDR2 SQIVND (reference sequence). Trimming pared 6 bases from V and 3 bases from J, leaving 15 bases between. The CDR3 spans 15 residues. CDR3 loop: CASRRRGIDNQPQHF. CDR3 nucleotides: TGTGCCAGTAGACGCAGGGGAATTGACAATCAGCCCCAGCATTTT.

J is TRBJ1-4 and V is TRBV19; no clear D. The CDR3 extends over 12 amino acids. V lost 4 bases and J 7 bases, leaving 7 bases between the germline ends. CDR1 is LNHDA, CDR2 SQIVND, per germline (reference sequence). In DNA, the CDR3 is TGTGCCAGTAGTAACGATTTTGAAAAACTGTTTTTT. Translation: CASSNDFEKLFF.

This clonotype showed up just a few times. The chain employs TRBV10-3 and TRBJ1-1; TRBD1 matches 11 bases. Trimming took 4 bases from V and 3 from J; bases not matched to a gene: 7. Germline CDR1 and CDR2: ENHRY and SYGVKD. The CDR3 totals 16 residues. The CDR3 sequence is CAISVRTGGYDTEAFF. CDR3 nucleotide sequence: TGTGCCATCAGTGTTCGGACAGGGGGCTACGACACTGAAGCTTTCTTT.

On this clonotype itself: This could be a read error, since a much larger clone is one nucleotide away. This chain uses TRBV7-2 with TRBJ2-3, with D possibly being TRBD1 (5 bases). Per germline, CDR1 SGHTA and CDR2 FQGNSA. The CDR3 extends over 17 amino acids. The chain's CDR3 is CVSSLKGPASSTDTQYF. The DNA of the CDR3 is TGTGTCAGCAGCTTAAAGGGGCCAGCTTCTAGCACAGATACGCAGTATTTT.

A few counts support this clonotype. The gene calls are TRBV28 and TRBJ1-3; D not certain. This CDR3 has 15 amino acids. The germline V gene encodes CDR1 MDHEN and CDR2 SYDVKM. With 3 bases removed from V and 2 bases from J, the gap between germline ends came to 11 bases. CDR3 DNA: TGTGCCAGCAGTTTTAACCACGAAACTGGAAACACCATATATTTT. Protein: CASSFNHETGNTIYF.

This clonotype was seen only a few times. In nucleotides, the CDR3 is TGTGCCAGCAGCCTCGTACAAGTGGGTGAGCAGTTCTTC. This gives the protein CASSLVQVGEQFF. The chain joins TRBV7-2 to TRBJ2-1; D is ambiguous. Per germline, CDR1 SGHTA and CDR2 FQGNSA. The CDR3 spans 13 residues. V lost 5 bases, J lost 9 bases, and 14 bases lay in between.

There are a few counts of this clonotype. One junction end does not reproduce the germline sequence, and a read error may be involved. The chain employs TRBV12-3 or TRBV12-4 and TRBJ2-4, with D hard to call. This CDR3 has 14 residues. CDR3 sequence (DNA): TGTGCCAGCACCAAAGACGGCCCCAAAGACATTCAGTACTTC. This sequence encodes CASTKDGPKDIQYF.

In this sample, this clonotype turned up a few times. The chain joins TRBV29-1 to TRBJ2-3; 9 bases are shared with TRBD1. The CDR3 has 12 amino acids. Germline-derived CDR1 and CDR2 are SQVTM and ANQGSEA. V shed 7 bases, J shed 6 bases, and the junction held 5 bases outside the gene matches. The DNA of the CDR3 is TGCAGCGCATGGGACAGGGTCGATACGCAGTATTTT. It specifies CSAWDRVDTQYF.

V usage is TRBV6-6 and J usage is TRBJ2-2; 10 positions match TRBD1. The CDR3 is 16 amino acids. The germline V gene has CDR1 MNHNY and CDR2 SVGAGI (reference sequence). V lost 7 bases and J lost 3; bases outside the gene matches: 8. This CDR3 is CASTEHGTGDTGELFF. The CDR3 bases are TGTGCCAGCACTGAACATGGGACAGGGGACACCGGGGAGCTGTTTTTT.

The chain employs TRBV19 and TRBJ1-2, with TRBD1 as a possible D gene (6 bases). This CDR3 comprises 14 residues. Germline-derived CDR1 and CDR2 are LNHDA and SQIVND (reference sequence). V was pared by 0 bases and J by 4 bases, with 9 bases between. The CDR3, as DNA: TGTGCCAGTAGTATAGATCCGGACAGCTATGGCTACACCTTC. Amino acid sequence: CASSIDPDSYGYTF.

This clonotype has only a few counts. V and J are TRBV11-3 and TRBJ2-7, with D possibly TRBD1 on 5 matching bases. The ends were cut back, 5 bases at V and 2 bases at J, with 10 bases in the middle. The germline V gene has CDR1 SGHNT and CDR2 YENEEA. CDR3 length: 13 residues. The CDR3: CASSRRDTYEQYF. CDR3 coding DNA: TGTGCCAGCAGCCGCAGGGATACCTACGAGCAGTACTTC.

The gene calls are TRBV7-2 and TRBJ2-5; D unresolved. The V end was cut by 5 bases, the J end by 4 bases, with 11 bases between. Germline CDR1 reads SGHTA; CDR2 reads FQGNSA. This CDR3 region has 13 residues. CDR3 amino acids: CASSPPDGETQYF. In DNA, the CDR3 is TGTGCCAGCAGCCCTCCGGACGGAGAGACCCAGTACTTC.

This clonotype was seen a few times. The rearrangement joins TRBV11-1 to TRBJ1-4; D is uncertain. V lost 4 bases, J lost 7 bases, and 13 bases lay in between. The CDR3 loop spans 14 amino acids. Germline CDR1 SGHAT, CDR2 FQDESV (reference sequence). Here the CDR3 DNA reads TGTGCCAGCAGCTCCCTCGCCCGGGGTGAAAAACTGTTTTTT. This encodes CASSSLARGEKLFF.